Each of the 2 T cell receptor beta chains below was sequenced from the same sample in a study of regulatory T cells in long-lasting Graves disease. Arm-PCR with iRepertoire HTBI primers amplified the CDR3 regions for these TCR beta libraries. TCRdb redid the calling of the multiplex PCR reads with MiXCR, one entry per CDR3 protein. This table holds some 450,000 distinct CDR3 sequences, roughly a quarter found once. Time point noted: persistent/refractory GD, antithyroid drugs over 5 years with positive TRAb. Scientists built the TCR library using RNA that was extracted from PBMCs. Sequences were derived from peripheral blood mononuclear cells (PBMCs), sampled when the disease was refractory, from a patient treated with antithyroid drugs. These receptors originate from a female donor with Graves disease.

The chain employs TRBV5-1 and TRBJ1-2, with D maybe TRBD1 (6 bases). Germline-derived CDR1 and CDR2 are SGHRS and YFSETQ. The CDR3 extends over 11 amino acids. V dropped 5 bases and J dropped 7 bases, with 9 bases sitting between them. CDR3 sequence reads: CASRHRAGYTF. The CDR3 nucleotides read TGCGCCAGCAGGCACAGGGCTGGCTACACCTTC.

The rearrangement links TRBV28 to TRBJ2-3; 10 nucleotides line up with TRBD2. The CDR3 has 19 amino acids. CDR1 MDHEN and CDR2 SYDVKM come from the germline V gene. Germline trimming cut 1 base from V and 6 bases from J; bases unmatched to any gene: 16. CDR3 loop: CASSLLASGRAEEMDTQYF. The CDR3 coding sequence is TGTGCCAGCAGTTTATTGGCTAGCGGGAGAGCTGAGGAGATGGATACGCAGTATTTT.